This TCR beta chain is drawn from a study of control samples from healthy donors and cancer patients. The CDR3 is made up of 19 amino acids. Germline V CDR1 and CDR2: SGHVS, FQNEAQ. V lost 2 bases, J lost 0 bases, and 8 bases stayed unmatched. The repertoire was sequenced with immunoSEQ multiplex PCR; TCRdb's copy has only in-frame clones and lacks some. The sample includes some 250,000 clones, 82% of them seen just once. This clone occurred a few times. Sequenced sample: PBMCs. The chain uses TRBV7-8 and TRBJ2-2, with TRBD2 identical over 11 bases. This receptor was taken from a woman in her fifties or sixties with lung cancer. The CDR3 DNA follows: TGTGCCAGCAGCTTATTGGTCTTAGCGGGGGGGACGAACACCGGGGAGCTGTTTTTT. Its translation: CASSLLVLAGGTNTGELFF.